This entry lists 14 T cell receptor beta chains sequenced from one sample in a study of neurological immune-mediated disorders. Time point noted: longitudinal time-point 3. Each CDR3 protein gets one entry after TCRdb re-called the 5' RACE reads with MiXCR. The sample lists around 51,000 distinct CDR3 sequences; roughly 12% were seen once. Sequencing was performed on PBMCs. These receptor sequences come from a male donor with HTLV-1-associated myelopathy (HAM/TSP).

This clonotype has a count of ten or more. This chain uses TRBV5-1 with TRBJ2-1, with D unresolved. Germline CDR1 is SGHRS and CDR2 is YFSETQ. CDR3 length: 15 amino acids. V lost 2 bases, J lost 9 bases, and 18 bases lay in between. This chain's CDR3 is CASSLRLQTDGEQFF. The CDR3, as DNA: TGCGCCAGCAGCTTAAGACTCCAAACAGACGGTGAGCAGTTCTTC.

There are many counts of this clonotype. The chain carries TRBV20-1 and TRBJ2-7, with 10 positions matching TRBD2. V shed 4 bases, J shed 1 base, and the junction held 10 bases outside the gene matches. This CDR3 comprises 16 residues. Germline loops: CDR1 DFQATT, CDR2 SNEGSKA (reference sequence). The CDR3 reads CSATRGSGGASYEQYF. In nucleotides, the CDR3 is TGCAGTGCTACCCGAGGGAGCGGGGGGGCTTCCTACGAGCAGTACTTC.

This clonotype was detected a few times. V gene TRBV9 combines with J gene TRBJ1-6; D not resolved. V was shortened by 0 bases and J by 9 bases, with 10 bases between the two germline ends. Germline-derived CDR1 and CDR2 are SGDLS and YYNGEE. CDR3 size: 14 residues. The CDR3 spells CASSVEGLGSPLHF. For the CDR3, the DNA is TGTGCCAGCAGCGTAGAAGGTCTTGGTTCACCCCTCCACTTT.

This clonotype was counted many times. V gene TRBV5-1 combines with J gene TRBJ2-7, with a tentative D call TRBD2 (5 bases). Germline loops: CDR1 SGHRS, CDR2 YFSETQ. V shed 1 base and J shed 5 bases, with 13 bases lying between them. CDR3 length equals 14 residues. As DNA, the CDR3 is TGCGCCAGCAGCTTGACTCCCGGGAAGAACGAGCAGTACTTC. It is translated as CASSLTPGKNEQYF.

This clonotype was counted ten times or more. The chain uses TRBV9 and TRBJ2-2; TRBD2 might be the D (6 bases). Deletions cut 0 bases from V and 3 bases from J, with 9 bases between. CDR3 length: 15 residues. Germline CDR1 reads SGDLS; CDR2 reads YYNGEE. The CDR3: CASSVGGGDTGELFF. In nucleotides, the CDR3 is TGTGCCAGCAGCGTAGGAGGAGGGGACACCGGGGAGCTGTTTTTT.

This clonotype came up many times. The CDR3 is CASARAGANGKQYF. The DNA for the CDR3 is TGTGCCAGCGCCCGGGCAGGAGCCAACGGGAAGCAGTACTTC. V usage is TRBV6-2 or TRBV6-3 and J usage is TRBJ2-7; D is possibly TRBD2 (5 bases). CDR3 length: 14 residues. Trimming removed 8 bases from V and 8 bases from J, with 22 bases in between. Germline V gives CDR1 MNHEY, CDR2 SVGEGT.

This clonotype was recorded at least ten times. The chain recombines TRBV14 with TRBJ1-1, with D perhaps matching TRBD1 (5 bases). Germline CDR1 is SGHDN and CDR2 is FVKESK. The CDR3 spans 15 residues. The ends were cut back, 1 base at V and 3 bases at J, with 12 bases in the middle. The CDR3 region is CASSQALGPHTEAFF. CDR3 bases: TGTGCCAGCAGCCAAGCTTTGGGACCGCACACTGAAGCTTTCTTT.

This clonotype showed up just a few times. The chain links TRBV5-5 to TRBJ2-7; D gene ambiguous. V lost 1 base to trimming and J lost 0 bases, with 8 bases between them. The germline CDR1 and CDR2 sequences are SGHKS and YYEKEE (reference sequence). The CDR3 runs to 14 residues. This CDR3 reads CASSLIGTSYEQYF. CDR3 in DNA: TGTGCCAGCAGCTTGATAGGAACCTCCTACGAGCAGTACTTC. The variable domain in full, with the rest retrieved from reference TRBV5-5 and TRBJ2-7, is DAGVTQSPTHLIKTRGQQVTLRCSPISGHKSVSWYQQVLGQGPQFIFQYYEKEERGRGNFPDRFSARQFPNYSSELNVNALLLGDSALYLCASSLIGTSYEQYFGPGTRLTVT.

This clonotype has at least ten counts. The chain joins TRBV4-3 to TRBJ2-6, with D possibly being TRBD1 or TRBD2 (6 bases each). V was trimmed by 1 base and J by 3 bases, leaving 22 bases between them. The V gene's germline CDR1 is LGHNA and CDR2 YSLEER. The CDR3 runs 20 residues. The CDR3 region has the DNA TGCGCCAGCAGCCAAGTCGTCAAGAGGAAGGGGGGCCATGGGGCCAACGTCCTGACTTTC. Residues: CASSQVVKRKGGHGANVLTF.

The table lists this clonotype with a count of one. The chain couples TRBV6-6 to TRBJ1-4; 11 bases line up with TRBD1. V lost 5 bases, J lost 8 bases, and 7 bases stayed unmatched. The CDR3 is 15 amino acids. Germline V gene lookup returns CDR1 MNHNY and CDR2 SVGAGI (reference sequence). CDR3 amino acids: CASSGPGQGEEKLFF. Written as DNA, the CDR3 is TGTGCCAGCAGTGGGCCGGGACAGGGGGAGGAAAAACTGTTTTTT.

In its sample, this clonotype was seen many times. The gene calls are TRBV5-1 and TRBJ2-1, with D possibly being TRBD2 (6 bases). Trimming removed 2 bases from V and 5 bases from J, with 14 bases in between. CDR1 and CDR2 from the germline V gene are SGHRS and YFSETQ. This CDR3 has 15 residues. The CDR3 DNA is TGCGCCAGCAGCTTCGGGGGACGGGGAAACAATGAGCAGTTCTTC. Encoded protein: CASSFGGRGNNEQFF.

This clonotype was recorded at least ten times. The rearrangement joins TRBV4-3 to TRBJ1-5; TRBD1 matches at 8 bases. Germline lookup yields CDR1 LGHNA and CDR2 YSLEER. CDR3 size: 16 residues. Trimming took 2 bases from V and 2 from J; bases not matched to a gene: 5. As DNA, the CDR3 is TGCGCCAGCAGCCAATCACAGGGGGTCGGCAATCAGCCCCAGCATTTT. It encodes CASSQSQGVGNQPQHF.

This clonotype was found many times. V and J are TRBV29-1 and TRBJ2-7, with 7 bases that match TRBD1. V shed 6 bases, J shed 4 bases, and the junction held 6 bases outside the gene matches. Looked up from germline, CDR1 is SQVTM and CDR2 is ANQGSEA. The CDR3 is 12 residues long. The CDR3 nucleotides are TGCAGCGTACGGGACAGCTTATACGAGCAGTACTTC. It codes for CSVRDSLYEQYF.

This clonotype has a count of ten or more. This sequence joins TRBV28 and TRBJ1-5; TRBD1 matches 7 bases. Germline CDR1 MDHEN, CDR2 SYDVKM. With 6 bases clipped from V and 1 base from J, the junction kept 3 bases outside the gene matches. This CDR3 contains 14 residues. The CDR3 DNA is TGTGCCAGCAGAAGACAGGGCAGCAATCAGCCCCAGCATTTT. This translates into CASRRQGSNQPQHF.